These 26 T cell receptor beta chains share one sample of origin, sequenced in a study of identifying expanded T cells in peripheral blood. Libraries were prepared by immunoSEQ multiplex PCR; TCRdb keeps only in-frame clonotypes and omits some of them. In the table there are tens of thousands of clones, about 90% of which are singletons. Sample: blood. These receptor sequences come from a person aged 18 to 70 in good health.

This chain joins TRBV9 and TRBJ2-1; the D is unclear. The CDR3 loop spans 13 amino acids. The germline gives CDR1 SGDLS, CDR2 YYNGEE. Trimming took off 4 bases at V and 9 bases at J, with 14 bases between the two ends. Written as DNA, the CDR3 is TGTGCCAGCAGCTCTCTGGGCGTTACTGAGCAGTTCTTC. Amino acids: CASSSLGVTEQFF.

The rearrangement joins TRBV30 to TRBJ1-4; D remains ambiguous. The CDR3 runs 16 residues. V lost 0 bases and J lost 3, with 14 bases in between. Germline assignment: CDR1 GTSNPN and CDR2 SVGIG (reference sequence). DNA for the CDR3: TGTGCCTGGAGTGTGGGAAATACCGGGGCTAATGAAAAACTGTTTTTT. Protein product: CAWSVGNTGANEKLFF.

CDR3 sequence (DNA): TGTGCCATCAGTGGGGGAGAGGCCCCCTACGAGCAGTACTTC. Amino acid sequence: CAISGGEAPYEQYF. The V call is TRBV10-3, the J call TRBJ2-7; D possibly corresponds to TRBD2 (5 bases). Trimming took off 4 bases at V and 2 bases at J, with 12 bases between the two ends. There are 14 residues in the CDR3. Germline values: CDR1 ENHRY, CDR2 SYGVKD.

The chain combines TRBV6-4 with TRBJ2-1, with 7 bases aligning to TRBD2. Germline CDR1 and CDR2: MRHNA and SNTAGT. This CDR3 comprises 15 residues. V lost 5 bases to trimming and J lost 6 bases; unmatched junction nucleotides: 10. The DNA of the CDR3 is TGTGCCAGCAGTTACGCGGGAGAAGGGTCCAATGAGCAGTTCTTC. Its protein product is CASSYAGEGSNEQFF.

This rearrangement joins TRBV5-4 to TRBJ2-3; D might be TRBD1 (6 bases). Trimming pared 1 base from V and 6 bases from J, leaving 12 bases between. From germline, CDR1 is SGHNT and CDR2 YYREEE (reference sequence). This CDR3 is 14 amino acids long. This CDR3 is CASSLTGTRDTQYF. The CDR3 DNA is TGTGCCAGCAGCTTGACAGGGACCCGGGATACGCAGTATTTT. The variable domain in full, with the rest retrieved from reference TRBV5-4 and TRBJ2-3, is ETGVTQSPTHLIKTRGQQVTLRCSSQSGHNTVSWYQQALGQGPQFIFQYYREEENGRGNFPPRFSGLQFPNYSSELNVNALELDDSALYLCASSLTGTRDTQYFGPGTRLTVL.

The count of this clone is one. This sequence joins TRBV7-3 and TRBJ2-1, with D uncertain. V lost 4 bases and J 4 bases, leaving 8 bases between the germline ends. This CDR3 comprises 13 residues. Germline V gene data show CDR1 as SGHTA and CDR2 as FQGTGA. The CDR3 DNA reads TGTGCCAGCAGCTCGGCACGGTACAATGAGCAGTTCTTC. Residues: CASSSARYNEQFF.

The chain recombines TRBV4-2 with TRBJ2-3, with 7 bases aligning to TRBD2. The germline V gene has CDR1 LGHNA and CDR2 YNFKEQ. The J segment lost 1 base and the V segment lost 0 bases, leaving 7 bases of the junction unmatched. CDR3 length: 17 residues. The DNA of the CDR3 is TGTGCCAGCAGCCAAGAGTGGGCCAGCGGGGGCACAGATACGCAGTATTTT. Protein sequence: CASSQEWASGGTDTQYF.

Worth noting for this clone: The junction and the germline gene differ at one end; a read error may be behind it. The V call is TRBV2, the J call TRBJ2-5, with D perhaps given as TRBD1 or TRBD2 (5 bases each). Germline CDR1 is SNHLY and CDR2 is FYNNEI. This CDR3 is 15 amino acids long. This CDR3 reads CASSGFRGPQKTQYF. The CDR3 DNA follows: TGTGCCAGCAGTGGGTTCCGGGGCCCCCAAAAGACCCAGTACTTC.

This chain uses TRBV10-3 with TRBJ2-7; 11 bases agree with TRBD2. The CDR3 length is 15 residues. J was trimmed by 3 bases and V by 10 bases; bases with no gene match: 11. CDR1 is ENHRY, CDR2 SYGVKD, per germline. In nucleotides, the CDR3 is TGTGCCAGCACCTCACTAGCGGGAGTTCACTACGAGCAGTACTTC. It yields the protein CASTSLAGVHYEQYF.

The chain recombines TRBV6-1 with TRBJ1-2; weak D call: TRBD1 (6 bases). This CDR3 has 14 amino acids. CDR1 is MNHNS, CDR2 SASEGT, per germline. The germline V and J ends were trimmed by 6 bases and 2 bases, with 13 bases remaining between them. CDR3 sequence (DNA): TGTGCCAGCAGAGCTTCAGACAGGAACTATGGCTACACCTTC. Translation: CASRASDRNYGYTF.

This chain links TRBV5-6 with TRBJ1-3; TRBD1 matches 8 bases. The germline V gene encodes CDR1 SGHDT and CDR2 YYEEEE. V lost 4 bases and J lost 1; bases outside the gene matches: 7. There are 16 residues in the CDR3. In nucleotides, the CDR3 is TGTGCCAGCAGCGGGGGACAGGTGCGTTCTGGAAACACCATATATTTT. It specifies CASSGGQVRSGNTIYF.

The J gene is TRBJ2-7, the V gene TRBV2, with D unresolved. Trimming took off 0 bases at V and 3 bases at J, with 9 bases between the two ends. This CDR3 is built from 14 residues. Germline assignment: CDR1 SNHLY and CDR2 FYNNEI. The CDR3 spells CASSEALRHYEQYF. CDR3 bases: TGTGCCAGCAGTGAAGCGCTTCGGCACTACGAGCAGTACTTC.

The genes are TRBV6-1 and TRBJ2-7; D might be TRBD2 (5 bases). CDR1 and CDR2 from the germline V gene are MNHNS and SASEGT. There are 15 residues in the CDR3. V lost 4 bases and J lost 0, with 13 bases in between. The chain's CDR3 is CASSGMSGSSYEQYF. The CDR3 DNA reads TGTGCCAGCAGTGGAATGAGCGGTAGCTCCTACGAGCAGTACTTC.

The CDR3, as DNA: TGTGCCAGCACTAGGACAGGGGGCGCCGGGGAGCTGTTTTTT. Amino acids: CASTRTGGAGELFF. The chain has TRBV11-2 and TRBJ2-2, with 11 bases aligning to TRBD1. This CDR3 is 14 amino acids long. Germline loops: CDR1 SGHAT, CDR2 FQNNGV. V was clipped by 7 bases and J by 6 bases; unmatched bases: 4.

V usage is TRBV10-3 and J usage is TRBJ2-3; TRBD2 agrees at 14 bases. The germline V gene encodes CDR1 ENHRY and CDR2 SYGVKD. The CDR3 runs 24 residues. J gave up 6 bases and V 2 bases, and 28 bases lay outside the gene matches. The CDR3 loop is CAISELFGTGSGLAGDSPTDTQYF. CDR3 DNA sequence: TGTGCCATCAGTGAGCTTTTCGGGACAGGCTCGGGACTAGCGGGAGACTCCCCAACGGATACGCAGTATTTT.

This clone was observed a handful of times. This chain uses TRBV21-1 with TRBJ2-7; the table's D call, TRBD2, has no DNA check behind it. TRBV21-1 represents a pseudogene. There are 15 residues in the CDR3. CDR3: CASSNSGTLSYEQYF. CDR3 bases: TGTGCCAGCAGCAACTCCGGGACTCTTTCCTACGAGCAGTACTTC.

The chain employs TRBV5-4 and TRBJ2-5; 7 bases match TRBD2. The J segment lost 4 bases and the V segment lost 0 bases, leaving 3 bases of the junction unmatched. There are 14 residues in the CDR3. In germline, CDR1 is SGHNT, CDR2 YYREEE (reference sequence). CDR3 coding DNA: TGTGCCAGCAGCTTGGGGGCGGGAGTAGAGACCCAGTACTTC. Its translation: CASSLGAGVETQYF.

The gene calls are TRBV28 and TRBJ1-3; D remains ambiguous. This CDR3 is built from 17 residues. The germline V gene encodes CDR1 MDHEN and CDR2 SYDVKM. Trimming took off 1 base at V and 4 bases at J, with 17 bases between the two ends. CDR3 residues: CASSLFPSSILGNTIYF. In DNA form, the CDR3 reads TGTGCCAGCAGTTTATTTCCCTCTTCCATTTTAGGAAACACCATATATTTT.

This sequence joins TRBV6-6 and TRBJ2-7; D is perhaps TRBD1 (6 bases). The V and J ends lost 6 bases and 3 bases respectively, with 12 bases between them. This CDR3 is built from 13 residues. CDR1 and CDR2 (germline): MNHNY, SVGAGI (reference sequence). As DNA, the CDR3 is TGTGCCAGCAGACCAGGGGACCTCTACGAGCAGTACTTC. It codes for CASRPGDLYEQYF.

The chain combines TRBV2 with TRBJ1-1; 7 bases are shared with TRBD1. After removal of 4 bases from V and 1 base from J, the junction contained 0 bases not matched to a gene. Germline CDR1 is SNHLY and CDR2 is FYNNEI. The CDR3 covers 13 residues. The CDR3 is CASSGQGNTEAFF. CDR3 in DNA: TGTGCCAGCAGTGGACAGGGGAACACTGAAGCTTTCTTT.

The rearrangement links TRBV7-3 to TRBJ2-1; maybe TRBD2 (7 bases). Germline-derived CDR1 and CDR2 are SGHTA and FQGTGA. Trimming pared 1 base from V and 0 bases from J, leaving 10 bases between. This CDR3 is 16 amino acids long. For the CDR3, the DNA is TGTGCCAGCAGCTTAATAGGGGGGGACTCCTACAATGAGCAGTTCTTC. Protein: CASSLIGGDSYNEQFF. Looking up the rest from reference TRBV7-3 and TRBJ2-1 gives the full variable domain: GAGVSQTPSNKVTEKGKYVELRCDPISGHTALYWYRQSLGQGPEFLIYFQGTGAADDSGLPNDRFFAVRPEGSVSTLKIQRTERGDSAVYLCASSLIGGDSYNEQFFGPGTRLTVL.

The rearrangement links TRBV5-1 to TRBJ1-1; 7 nucleotides match TRBD1. CDR1 is SGHRS, CDR2 YFSETQ, per germline. Losses at the gene ends were 5 bases for V and 4 bases for J; bases not matched to a gene: 5. The CDR3 is 13 amino acids. This chain's CDR3 is CASRSSGGTEAFF. In nucleotides, the CDR3 is TGCGCCAGCAGATCGTCAGGGGGCACTGAAGCTTTCTTT.

This clone was observed a single time. The chain uses TRBV29-1 and TRBJ1-2; possible D gene TRBD1, 5 bases. V shed 5 bases and J shed 11 bases, with 15 bases lying between them. Germline CDR1 SQVTM, CDR2 ANQGSEA. This CDR3 region has 11 residues. CDR3 in amino acids: CSVRSGFWYTF. The CDR3 DNA reads TGCAGCGTTAGATCAGGGTTTTGGTACACCTTC.

The V and J genes are TRBV2 and TRBJ2-5, with TRBD2 identical over 8 bases. From germline, CDR1 is SNHLY and CDR2 FYNNEI. The CDR3 has 18 residues. After removal of 6 bases from V and 1 base from J, the junction contained 16 bases not matched to a gene. The CDR3 sequence: CASRKKSGGGKPQETQYF. CDR3 DNA sequence: TGTGCCAGCAGGAAGAAGAGCGGCGGGGGGAAACCCCAAGAGACCCAGTACTTC.

The rearrangement links TRBV19 to TRBJ2-1; no clear D gene. Trimming took off 0 bases at V and 7 bases at J, with 13 bases between the two ends. Germline lookup yields CDR1 LNHDA and CDR2 SQIVND (reference sequence). This CDR3 has 15 residues. CDR3 loop: CASSIDLPGRNEQFF. CDR3 nucleotides: TGTGCCAGTAGTATAGATCTTCCCGGGCGGAATGAGCAGTTCTTC.

This clone was seen only a few times. The chain couples TRBV5-5 to TRBJ1-5; D call uncertain. Germline CDR1 is SGHKS and CDR2 is YYEKEE (reference sequence). V was trimmed by 0 bases and J by 4 bases, leaving 5 bases between them. This CDR3 has 13 amino acids. CDR3 in amino acids: CASSLDRNQPQHF. The CDR3 DNA reads TGTGCCAGCAGCTTGGACAGAAATCAGCCCCAGCATTTT.